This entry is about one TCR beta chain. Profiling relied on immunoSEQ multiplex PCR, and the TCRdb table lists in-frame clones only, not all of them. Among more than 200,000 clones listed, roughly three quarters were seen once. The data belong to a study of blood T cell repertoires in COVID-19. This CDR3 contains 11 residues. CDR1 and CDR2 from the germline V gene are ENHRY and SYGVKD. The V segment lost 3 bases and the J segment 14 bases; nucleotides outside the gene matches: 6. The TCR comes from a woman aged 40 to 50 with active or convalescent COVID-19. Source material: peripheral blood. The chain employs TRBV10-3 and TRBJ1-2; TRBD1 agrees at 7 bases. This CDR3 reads CAISDTGDQTF. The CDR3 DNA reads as TGTGCCATCAGTGATACAGGGGATCAGACCTTC.